This TCR beta chain was sequenced during a study of early T cells in non-severe SARS-CoV-2 infection. In the library, individual cDNA molecules carried attached unique molecular identifiers. TCRdb recomputed calls from the 5' RACE reads with MiXCR, one row per CDR3 protein. The sample shows just over 95,000 distinct CDR3 sequences, roughly 9.6% of them seen only once. Germline assignment: CDR1 DFQATT and CDR2 SNEGSKA (reference sequence). The V gene lost 3 bases and the J gene lost 1 base, with 20 bases spanning the gap. The CDR3 runs to 17 residues. This clonotype was counted ten times or more. The V and J genes are TRBV20-1 and TRBJ2-3; perhaps TRBD1 as D (6 bases). The sequence was collected from an adult who was a healthcare worker with PCR-confirmed SARS-CoV-2 infection or an uninfected control (not recorded which). This specimen was whole blood, taken at baseline. CDR3 nucleotide sequence: TGCAGTGCTAGGAAACCTACAGGGTCAGGGGGCACAGATACGCAGTATTTT. The encoded protein is CSARKPTGSGGTDTQYF.